What follows is one T cell receptor (beta chain) and its context. Under the authors' procedure: Amplification with reference gene primers provided the estimates of nucleated cell counts. Profiled with immunoSEQ multiplex PCR; TCRdb holds only in-frame clones, not every one. The V and J calls and clone size come from that table; D and trimming were worked out from the DNA. In the table there are approximately 350,000 clones, about four fifths of which are singletons. These data belong to a study of blood T cell repertoires in COVID-19. About the study: Both acute and convalescent COVID-19 samples were obtained from the United States, Italy and Spain. Sources were T cells, B-cell-depleted T cells, or PBMCs; the material itself was cDNA or gDNA.

There are 14 residues in the CDR3. Germline values: CDR1 MNHNY, CDR2 SVGAGI (reference sequence). The trim removed 6 bases at V and 7 bases at J, leaving 7 bases unmatched. This chain uses TRBV6-6 with TRBJ2-1; 9 bases line up with TRBD2. Sequenced sample: peripheral blood. This clonotype was sampled from a man aged 25 to 40 with active or convalescent COVID-19. This CDR3 is CASRAGGNANEQFF. The CDR3 bases are TGTGCCAGCAGAGCGGGAGGAAATGCGAATGAGCAGTTCTTC.